Each of the 31 T cell receptor beta chains below was sequenced from the same sample in a study of T cells after yellow fever vaccination. Each CDR3 protein is one row after TCRdb ran MiXCR on the 5' RACE reads. The table lists some 500,000 distinct CDR3 sequences, approximately 12% of them singletons. The sample was PBMCs, taken on the day of the yellow fever booster vaccination. These receptors all stem from a man under 40 who received the YFV17D yellow fever vaccine.

The chain uses TRBV20-1 and TRBJ2-2; TRBD1 matches at 10 bases. The CDR3 covers 14 residues. The germline CDR1 and CDR2 sequences are DFQATT and SNEGSKA (reference sequence). After removal of 6 bases from V and 6 bases from J, the junction contained 7 bases not matched to a gene. The CDR3 DNA is TGCAGTGCACGGGACAGGGGATGGGCCGGGGAGCTGTTTTTT. Protein product: CSARDRGWAGELFF.

This clonotype has only a few counts. The V call is TRBV18, the J call TRBJ2-5; tentative D call: TRBD2 (6 bases). Germline-derived CDR1 and CDR2 are KGHSH and LQKENI. The CDR3 spans 15 residues. V was shortened by 2 bases and J by 5 bases, with 15 bases between the two germline ends. CDR3 residues: CASSPERGGWETQYF. The CDR3, as DNA: TGTGCCAGCTCACCAGAAAGGGGAGGTTGGGAGACCCAGTACTTC.

This clonotype was counted only a few times. The chain recombines TRBV6-5 with TRBJ2-2, with TRBD1 as a possible D gene (5 bases). This CDR3 has 16 amino acids. V lost 2 bases and J 1 base, leaving 11 bases between the germline ends. Germline assignment: CDR1 MNHEY and CDR2 SVGAGI. CDR3 DNA sequence: TGTGCCAGCAGTTACACCGCTGACAGGAACACCGGGGAGCTGTTTTTT. This gives the protein CASSYTADRNTGELFF.

This sequence joins TRBV24-1 and TRBJ2-1; D may correspond to TRBD1 or TRBD2 (5 bases each). This CDR3 has 16 amino acids. The germline V gene has CDR1 KGHDR and CDR2 SFDVKD. V lost 4 bases, J lost 0 bases, and 12 bases lay in between. CDR3 protein: CATSERDRGSYNEQFF. CDR3 in DNA: TGTGCCACCAGTGAGAGGGACCGCGGCTCCTACAATGAGCAGTTCTTC.

This clonotype was recorded many times. V gene TRBV7-2 combines with J gene TRBJ2-5; perhaps D is TRBD1 or TRBD2 (6 bases each). CDR3 length equals 15 residues. Germline CDR1 and CDR2: SGHTA and FQGNSA. Trimming removed 6 bases from V and 0 bases from J, with 14 bases in between. CDR3 protein: CASRPRGRYQETQYF. As DNA, the CDR3 is TGTGCCAGCAGGCCTCGGGGGCGCTACCAAGAGACCCAGTACTTC.

This clonotype was seen a handful of times. The genes are TRBV6-1 and TRBJ2-7; 7 bases are shared with TRBD1. The CDR3 has 15 amino acids. V lost 7 bases to trimming and J lost 5 bases; unmatched junction nucleotides: 14. Germline V gives CDR1 MNHNS, CDR2 SASEGT. The CDR3 sequence is CASNPNRGVSDEQYF. As DNA, the CDR3 is TGTGCCAGCAACCCCAACAGGGGTGTGTCGGACGAGCAGTACTTC.

The chain couples TRBV5-1 to TRBJ2-3, with D possibly matching TRBD1 (6 bases). There are 21 residues in the CDR3. Trimming left V 2 bases short and J 2 bases short, with 30 bases between. Looked up from germline, CDR1 is SGHRS and CDR2 is YFSETQ. The CDR3 is CASSLPPYREFEAETTDTQYF. The CDR3 DNA is TGCGCCAGCAGCTTACCCCCCTACAGGGAGTTCGAGGCGGAGACCACAGATACGCAGTATTTT.

This clonotype was seen a handful of times. This chain uses TRBV2 with TRBJ2-7; D is unresolved. The CDR3 covers 11 residues. Germline V gives CDR1 SNHLY, CDR2 FYNNEI. V dropped 7 bases and J dropped 1 base, with 5 bases sitting between them. The CDR3 DNA is TGTGCCAGCACAGAATCCTACGAGCAGTACTTC. Residues: CASTESYEQYF.

This clonotype has more than one count but fewer than ten. The chain links TRBV20-1 to TRBJ2-7; no clear D gene. V gave up 7 bases and J gave up 6 bases, with 7 bases separating them. CDR3 length: 9 amino acids. Germline V lookup: CDR1 DFQATT, CDR2 SNEGSKA (reference sequence). CDR3 DNA sequence: TGCAGTGAAAACGGCGAGCAGTACTTC. Its translation is CSENGEQYF.

The V call is TRBV20-1, the J call TRBJ1-1; TRBD1 agrees at 8 bases. This CDR3 has 13 amino acids. V gave up 7 bases and J gave up 1 base; unmatched junction bases: 5. Germline loops: CDR1 DFQATT, CDR2 SNEGSKA (reference sequence). CDR3 loop: CSVGQGANTEAFF. CDR3 bases: TGCAGTGTCGGACAGGGCGCGAACACTGAAGCTTTCTTT.

This clonotype has just a few counts. The rearrangement joins TRBV6-1 to TRBJ2-7; D is undetermined. The CDR3 spans 14 residues. The V end was cut by 5 bases, the J end by 2 bases, with 13 bases between. Germline V gene lookup returns CDR1 MNHNS and CDR2 SASEGT. Here the CDR3 DNA reads TGTGCCAGCAGTCCTTTAGGCTCCCCCTACGAGCAGTACTTC. Translating it yields CASSPLGSPYEQYF.

This clonotype turned up a few times. The CDR3 DNA reads TGTGCCACCAGCTGGACAGGGATGGACAATGAGCAGTTCTTC. It encodes CATSWTGMDNEQFF. The chain couples TRBV24-1 to TRBJ2-1, with 8 bases that match TRBD1. The CDR3 spans 14 residues. Germline V lookup: CDR1 KGHDR, CDR2 SFDVKD. J lost 5 bases, V lost 7 bases, and 6 bases had no gene match.

This chain connects TRBV18 to TRBJ2-1; TRBD1 might be the D (7 bases). This CDR3 is built from 15 residues. Germline assignment: CDR1 KGHSH and CDR2 LQKENI. V dropped 1 base and J dropped 6 bases, with 13 bases sitting between them. The CDR3 reads CASSPRQGSGNEQFF. CDR3 DNA: TGTGCCAGCTCACCACGACAGGGTAGCGGCAATGAGCAGTTCTTC.

This chain links TRBV7-9 with TRBJ1-1; D remains unclear. The CDR3 covers 14 residues. Trimming removed 1 base from V and 2 bases from J, with 8 bases in between. From germline, CDR1 is SEHNR and CDR2 FQNEAQ (reference sequence). CDR3 in DNA: TGTGCCAGCAGCTTAGGAGAGACCAACACTGAAGCTTTCTTT. Residues: CASSLGETNTEAFF. The full variable domain, its missing parts supplied by reference TRBV7-9 and TRBJ1-1, is DTGVSQNPRHKITKRGQNVTFRCDPISEHNRLYWYRQTLGQGPEFLTYFQNEAQLEKSRLLSDRFSAERPKGSFSTLEIQRTEQGDSAMYLCASSLGETNTEAFFGQGTRLTVV.

This clonotype has just a few counts. J is TRBJ2-5 and V is TRBV20-1; 7 bases map to TRBD1. V shed 0 bases, J shed 0 bases, and the junction held 7 bases outside the gene matches. Germline V gives CDR1 DFQATT, CDR2 SNEGSKA (reference sequence). The CDR3 extends over 16 amino acids. CDR3 protein: CSARDRGQNYQETQYF. The CDR3 DNA reads as TGCAGTGCTAGAGATAGGGGACAGAACTACCAAGAGACCCAGTACTTC.

This clonotype was seen repeatedly, ten times or more. V usage is TRBV11-2 and J usage is TRBJ2-3; the D is unclear. The germline V and J ends were trimmed by 5 bases and 6 bases, with 6 bases remaining between them. The CDR3 covers 11 residues. Germline loops: CDR1 SGHAT, CDR2 FQNNGV. CDR3 nucleotides: TGTGCCAGCAGCCCCATGGATACGCAGTATTTT. Translated: CASSPMDTQYF.

The rearrangement links TRBV7-2 to TRBJ2-5; D remains ambiguous. This CDR3 has 15 amino acids. Trimming took 1 base from V and 1 from J, leaving 10 bases between them. Germline CDR1 SGHTA, CDR2 FQGNSA. The CDR3 nucleotides are TGTGCCAGCAGCTTAGTCGGAGAGTTCCAAGAGACCCAGTACTTC. It encodes CASSLVGEFQETQYF.

This clonotype was detected a few times. The V gene is TRBV5-1, the J gene TRBJ2-7; D is ambiguous. The CDR3 has 14 residues. The V gene lost 1 base and the J gene lost 1 base, with 9 bases spanning the gap. Germline V gene lookup returns CDR1 SGHRS and CDR2 YFSETQ. The CDR3 nucleotides read TGCGCCAGCAGCTTGCGCGGCCAGTCCTACGAGCAGTACTTC. Translated, it gives CASSLRGQSYEQYF.

The rearrangement links TRBV27 to TRBJ2-3; the D gene is possibly TRBD1 (5 bases). The CDR3 extends over 11 amino acids. The V end was cut by 7 bases, the J end by 8 bases, with 10 bases between. Germline lookup yields CDR1 MNHEY and CDR2 SMNVEV (reference sequence). The CDR3 DNA reads TGTGCCAGCAACCAGGGTACTACGCAGTATTTT. This codes for CASNQGTTQYF.

This clonotype has a handful of counts. The chain joins TRBV20-1 to TRBJ1-5, with D unclear. Germline V CDR1 and CDR2: DFQATT, SNEGSKA (reference sequence). Trimming took off 1 base at V and 2 bases at J, with 6 bases between the two ends. CDR3 length: 13 amino acids. The CDR3 DNA is TGCAGTGCTAGAGTCCAGGGCAATCAGCCCCAGCATTTT. It specifies CSARVQGNQPQHF.

Ten or more counts support this clonotype. J is TRBJ2-5 and V is TRBV5-5; 7 bases are a match to TRBD1. Germline values: CDR1 SGHKS, CDR2 YYEKEE (reference sequence). The CDR3 totals 17 residues. J lost 2 bases, V lost 2 bases, and 12 bases had no gene match. CDR3 region: CASSFHPGTALQETQYF. CDR3 bases: TGTGCCAGCAGCTTCCACCCCGGGACAGCCCTTCAAGAGACCCAGTACTTC.

This clonotype showed up just once. This rearrangement joins TRBV5-1 to TRBJ2-7; possibly TRBD1 or TRBD2 for D (5 bases each). The V gene's germline CDR1 is SGHRS and CDR2 YFSETQ. This CDR3 has 12 amino acids. The ends were cut back, 6 bases at V and 6 bases at J, with 13 bases in the middle. The CDR3 DNA is TGCGCCAGCATATCGGATGGGGGCGAGCAGTACTTC. Its protein product is CASISDGGEQYF.

The chain uses TRBV7-9 and TRBJ2-2; 8 positions match TRBD2. The CDR3 totals 15 residues. Germline CDR1 is SEHNR and CDR2 is FQNEAQ (reference sequence). With V trimmed by 2 bases and J by 3 bases, 2 bases remained unmatched. The CDR3 region is CASSLRREDTGELFF. For the CDR3, the DNA is TGTGCCAGCAGCTTACGGCGGGAGGACACCGGGGAGCTGTTTTTT.

This clonotype turned up a few times. This rearrangement joins TRBV13 to TRBJ2-3; 11 bases align to TRBD2. V lost 5 bases and J lost 0; bases outside the gene matches: 7. Germline lookup yields CDR1 PRHDT and CDR2 FYEKMQ (reference sequence). The CDR3 contains 17 residues. The CDR3 reads CASSPRTSGSSTDTQYF. CDR3 bases: TGTGCCAGCAGCCCCCGAACTAGCGGGAGTAGCACAGATACGCAGTATTTT.

This chain joins TRBV7-9 and TRBJ2-3; D is perhaps TRBD2 (6 bases). Trimming took off 1 base at V and 0 bases at J, with 11 bases between the two ends. The length of the CDR3 is 16 residues. From germline, CDR1 is SEHNR and CDR2 FQNEAQ (reference sequence). The CDR3 sequence is CASSLGVAASTDTQYF. The CDR3 nucleotides read TGTGCCAGCAGCTTAGGAGTAGCGGCTAGCACAGATACGCAGTATTTT.

The chain joins TRBV6-7 to TRBJ2-7; D is possibly TRBD1 or TRBD2 (5 bases each). TRBV6-7 is given ORF status, its function remaining uncertain. CDR3 length: 17 amino acids. Trimming took 5 bases from V and 0 from J, leaving 20 bases between them. This CDR3 is CASSPRLRDGDSYEQYF. CDR3 sequence (DNA): TGTGCCAGCAGTCCCCGCCTCCGGGACGGTGACTCCTACGAGCAGTACTTC.

This chain joins TRBV7-9 and TRBJ2-7, with D perhaps being TRBD1 or TRBD2 (5 bases each). The CDR3 length is 12 residues. The V end lost 4 bases, the J end lost 4 bases, and 8 bases lay between the germline ends. In germline, CDR1 is SEHNR, CDR2 FQNEAQ (reference sequence). This CDR3 reads CASSWDGYEQYF. In nucleotides, the CDR3 is TGTGCCAGCAGCTGGGACGGATACGAGCAGTACTTC.

This clonotype showed up just a few times. The V gene is TRBV27, the J gene TRBJ2-1; 11 nucleotides align to TRBD2. The CDR3 runs to 15 residues. V lost 2 bases and J lost 7; bases outside the gene matches: 4. Germline CDR1 is MNHEY and CDR2 is SMNVEV (reference sequence). CDR3 region: CASSLTSGRVNEQFF. CDR3 nucleotides: TGTGCCAGCAGTTTAACTAGCGGGAGAGTAAATGAGCAGTTCTTC.

V gene TRBV18 combines with J gene TRBJ2-5; D unclear. The CDR3 totals 14 residues. V lost 6 bases and J lost 2, with 13 bases in between. Germline V lookup: CDR1 KGHSH, CDR2 LQKENI. For the CDR3, the DNA is TGTGCCAGCTCCCCGCTTACAGCACAAGAGACCCAGTACTTC. Protein: CASSPLTAQETQYF.

This chain joins TRBV5-1 and TRBJ2-1; no reliable D call. CDR3 length equals 16 residues. V was shortened by 1 base and J by 4 bases, with 15 bases between the two germline ends. Germline V gene lookup returns CDR1 SGHRS and CDR2 YFSETQ. DNA of the CDR3: TGCGCCAGCAGCTTGCGAGTTGGCGGACGATACAATGAGCAGTTCTTC. The encoded protein is CASSLRVGGRYNEQFF.

This clonotype was detected a few times. This rearrangement joins TRBV27 to TRBJ2-5, with D perhaps given as TRBD1 or TRBD2 (6 bases each). Between the trimmed V and J ends, which lost 11 bases and 3 bases, there was a span of 22 bases. From germline, CDR1 is MNHEY and CDR2 SMNVEV (reference sequence). The CDR3 is 15 amino acids. CDR3 in amino acids: CAESGVLTREETQYF. CDR3 bases: TGTGCCGAATCAGGGGTGCTGACTAGAGAAGAGACCCAGTACTTC.